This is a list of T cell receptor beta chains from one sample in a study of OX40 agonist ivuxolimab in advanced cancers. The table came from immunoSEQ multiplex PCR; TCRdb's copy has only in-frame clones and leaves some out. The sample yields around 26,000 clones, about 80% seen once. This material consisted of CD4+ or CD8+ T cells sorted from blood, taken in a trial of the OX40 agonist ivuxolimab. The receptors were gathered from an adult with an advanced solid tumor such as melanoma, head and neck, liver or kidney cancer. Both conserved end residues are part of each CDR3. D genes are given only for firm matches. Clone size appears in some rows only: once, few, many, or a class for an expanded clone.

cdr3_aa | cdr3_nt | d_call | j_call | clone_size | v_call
CASSFLAGQGYNEQFF | TGTGCCAGCAGCTTCCTCGCGGGACAGGGCTACAATGAGCAGTTCTTC | TRBD1 | TRBJ2-1 | - | TRBV7-9
CASSESGPSYNEQFF | TGCGCCAGCAGTGAGTCGGGCCCTTCCTACAATGAGCAGTTCTTC | - | TRBJ2-1 | - | TRBV10-1
CASLAGDWNEQFF | TGTGCCTCTTTAGCGGGAGATTGGAATGAGCAGTTCTTC | TRBD2 | TRBJ2-1 | - | TRBV19
CASRLSPPQHF | TGTGCAAGTCGCTTATCGCCGCCCCAGCATTTT | - | TRBJ1-5 | few | TRBV12-2
CASSYLTGADTQYF | TGCGCCAGCAGCTACCTAACAGGGGCGGATACGCAGTATTTT | TRBD1 | TRBJ2-3 | - | TRBV5-1
CASSPGFNYEQYF | TGTGCCAGCAGCCCAGGGTTTAACTACGAGCAGTACTTC | - | TRBJ2-7 | - | TRBV5-6
CASSEEGLAGEQFF | TGTGCCAGCAGCGAAGAGGGACTAGCGGGTGAGCAGTTCTTC | TRBD2 | TRBJ2-1 | medium-sized | TRBV9
CASSLPGATGELFF | TGTGCCAGCAGCTTACCCGGGGCTACCGGGGAGCTGTTTTTT | - | TRBJ2-2 | - | TRBV7-9
CASSVDLGPNYEQYF | TGTGCCAGCAGCGTAGATTTGGGACCCAACTACGAGCAGTACTTC | - | TRBJ2-7 | - | TRBV9
CATSSEHGVSTYQPQHF | TGTGCCACCAGCAGTGAGCATGGGGTGAGTACCTATCAGCCCCAGCATTTT | - | TRBJ1-5 | - | TRBV15
CASIYPGTGLPEAFF | TGTGCCAGCATTTATCCCGGGACAGGGCTTCCTGAAGCTTTCTTT | TRBD1 | TRBJ1-1 | - | TRBV2
CASSSDRNYNEQFF | TGTGCCAGCAGCTCGGACAGGAACTACAATGAGCAGTTCTTC | TRBD1 | TRBJ2-1 | - | TRBV5-6
CASSLREGYYEQYF | TGTGCCAGCAGTCTACGTGAAGGATACTACGAGCAGTACTTC | - | TRBJ2-7 | - | TRBV27
CASSGRHGDEQYF | TGCGCCAGCAGCGGGCGGCACGGAGACGAGCAGTACTTC | - | TRBJ2-7 | - | TRBV4-3
CASRSGSADTQYF | TGTGCCAGTAGGAGCGGGAGTGCAGATACGCAGTATTTT | TRBD2 | TRBJ2-3 | - | TRBV2
CATGTGSYEQYF | TGTGCCACCGGGACAGGTTCCTACGAGCAGTACTTC | TRBD1 | TRBJ2-7 | - | TRBV18
CASSLSSPGYTF | TGTGCCAGCAGCCTATCCTCACCAGGCTACACCTTC | - | TRBJ1-2 | - | TRBV13
CASSPPGQTYGYTF | TGTGCCAGCAGTCCGCCGGGACAGACCTATGGCTACACCTTC | TRBD1 | TRBJ1-2 | - | TRBV7-2
CASSLGASGANEQFF | TGTGCCAGCAGCTTAGGGGCTAGCGGGGCAAATGAGCAGTTCTTC | TRBD2 | TRBJ2-1 | - | TRBV13
CASSTGTHTGELFF | TGTGCCAGTAGCACCGGGACCCACACCGGGGAGCTGTTTTTT | - | TRBJ2-2 | few | TRBV19
CASSEGQTLQETQYF | TGTGCCAGCAGTGAGGGACAGACTCTCCAAGAGACCCAGTACTTC | TRBD1 | TRBJ2-5 | - | TRBV25-1
CASSVATVGGPQHF | TGTGCCAGCAGCGTAGCGACCGTCGGAGGGCCCCAGCATTTT | - | TRBJ1-5 | - | TRBV9
CASSSRSIEFTEAFF | TGTGCCAGCAGCTCCCGTAGTATAGAATTCACTGAAGCTTTCTTT | - | TRBJ1-1 | - | TRBV11-1
CASSEPTGNYGYTF | TGTGCCAGCAGTGAACCGACAGGGAACTATGGCTACACCTTC | TRBD1 | TRBJ1-2 | - | TRBV25-1
CASLRGSEQFF | TGTGCCAGCCTCCGGGGGAGTGAGCAGTTCTTC | - | TRBJ2-1 | - | TRBV6-1
CASGDGGSEQFF | TGTGCCAGCGGGGATGGGGGGAGTGAGCAGTTCTTC | - | TRBJ2-1 | - | TRBV28
CASSSVRGPETGELFF | TGTGCCAGCAGTTCTGTTCGGGGGCCCGAAACCGGGGAGCTGTTTTTT | - | TRBJ2-2 | once | TRBV7-9
CASSSRQAPDTQYF | TGTGCCAGCAGCTCCCGACAGGCCCCAGATACGCAGTATTTT | - | TRBJ2-3 | few | TRBV11-3
CASSIYRGNQPQHF | TGTGCCAGTAGTATATATAGGGGGAATCAGCCCCAGCATTTT | - | TRBJ1-5 | - | TRBV19
CASSQELVYGTGVGYTF | TGCGCCAGCAGCCAAGAGTTGGTGTACGGGACAGGGGTGGGCTACACCTTC | TRBD1 | TRBJ1-2 | - | TRBV4-1
CASSHMGQGVYEQYF | TGCGCCAGCAGCCACATGGGACAGGGGGTCTACGAGCAGTACTTC | TRBD1 | TRBJ2-7 | once | TRBV4-3
CASSPLWDRGSSYEQYF | TGCGCCAGCAGCCCCCTTTGGGACAGGGGGTCCTCCTACGAGCAGTACTTC | TRBD1 | TRBJ2-7 | - | TRBV4-3
CASSLNRASNQPQHF | TGTGCCAGCAGTTTAAACAGGGCTAGCAATCAGCCCCAGCATTTT | - | TRBJ1-5 | - | TRBV27
CASSISGFYGYTF | TGTGCCAGTAGTATCTCAGGGTTCTATGGCTACACCTTC | - | TRBJ1-2 | few | TRBV19
CASSLGSAYEQYF | TGTGCCAGCAGTTTAGGGAGTGCTTACGAGCAGTACTTC | - | TRBJ2-7 | - | TRBV27
CASSQGDEMNTEAFF | TGCGCCAGCAGCCAAGGGGACGAGATGAACACTGAAGCTTTCTTT | - | TRBJ1-1 | - | TRBV4-3
CASTGAGDYNEQFF | TGTGCCAGCACGGGGGCAGGAGATTACAATGAGCAGTTCTTC | - | TRBJ2-1 | - | TRBV6-1
CASNRALTNEQFF | TGTGCCAGTAACAGGGCCCTTACGAATGAGCAGTTCTTC | - | TRBJ2-1 | - | TRBV19
CASSQPGSYNEQFF | TGTGCCAGCAGTCAGCCGGGGAGCTACAATGAGCAGTTCTTC | - | TRBJ2-1 | - | TRBV27
CASEVGVRRGYGYTF | TGTGCCAGCGAAGTCGGGGTAAGAAGGGGCTATGGCTACACCTTC | - | TRBJ1-2 | - | TRBV28
CASSLGTGPNQPQHF | TGTGCCAGCAGCTTGGGGACAGGGCCCAATCAGCCCCAGCATTTT | TRBD1 | TRBJ1-5 | - | TRBV11-2
CASSLGRTAYNEQFF | TGTGCCAGCAGTTTAGGGCGGACGGCCTACAATGAGCAGTTCTTC | - | TRBJ2-1 | - | TRBV27
CASSFNRGYEQYF | TGTGCCAGCAGTTTCAACAGGGGATACGAGCAGTACTTC | TRBD1 | TRBJ2-7 | - | TRBV27
CASSVGGSLNSPLHF | TGTGCCAGCAGCGTAGGCGGCAGTCTGAACTCACCCCTCCACTTT | - | TRBJ1-6 | - | TRBV9
CASSQADTHGDEQYF | TGTGCCAGCAGCCAAGCCGACACCCACGGGGACGAGCAGTACTTC | - | TRBJ2-7 | - | TRBV14